Below are 22 T cell receptor beta chains sequenced from a single sample in a study of human T cells and chemical hapten exposure. Using its own MiXCR run on the RACE reads, TCRdb lists one record per CDR3 protein. The sample records some 300,000 distinct CDR3 sequences, about 5% being singletons. The time point denotes: pre-sensitization, week 0. Stated treatment: therapeutic diphenylcyclopropenone sensitization with weekly scalp DPC. Material: whole blood, obtained in connection with sensitization to the hapten diphenylcyclopropenone (DPC). The receptors come from a woman between 18 and 29 years old with alopecia areata. Some clones in this sample may be carry-over from other donors' samples.

This clonotype has a count of ten or more. The rearrangement joins TRBV13 to TRBJ2-2; 10 bases agree with TRBD1. With 6 bases clipped from V and 4 bases from J, the junction kept 5 bases outside the gene matches. The germline V gene encodes CDR1 PRHDT and CDR2 FYEKMQ (reference sequence). The CDR3 covers 15 residues. The chain's CDR3 is CASSSTGGVTGELFF. The DNA of the CDR3 is TGTGCCAGCAGTTCGACAGGGGGCGTCACCGGGGAGCTGTTTTTT.

Comments on this clonotype: This may come from a read error, since a much larger clone is one base off. V gene TRBV10-3 combines with J gene TRBJ1-6; 7 bases line up with TRBD1. This CDR3 has 15 residues. Germline V gene sequence: CDR1 ENHRY, CDR2 SYGVKD. CDR3 DNA sequence: TGTGCCATCGGTGAATACCAGGGGGATCATTCACCCCTCCACTTT. Translated: CAIGEYQGDHSPLHF.

This clonotype was seen more than once but under ten times. This rearrangement joins TRBV9 to TRBJ1-2, with D perhaps matching TRBD1 (5 bases). The CDR3 sequence is 18 residues long. Trimming removed 4 bases from V and 0 bases from J, with 22 bases in between. Per germline, CDR1 SGDLS and CDR2 YYNGEE. The DNA for the CDR3 is TGTGCCAGCAGCCCCACTCAAAAATCGGGGGTAACTAACTATGGCTACACCTTC. As protein: CASSPTQKSGVTNYGYTF.

In this sample, this clonotype turned up many times. V is TRBV6-1 and J is TRBJ1-4; TRBD1 matches at 10 bases. CDR1 is MNHNS, CDR2 SASEGT, per germline. V lost 8 bases and J lost 7; bases outside the gene matches: 16. The CDR3 runs 17 residues. The CDR3 is CASSLGQGSLGSEKLFF. In DNA, the CDR3 is TGTGCCAGCTCATTGGGACAGGGGTCCCTAGGGAGTGAAAAACTGTTTTTT.

This clonotype was seen more than once but under ten times. The gene calls are TRBV7-2 and TRBJ1-3; weak D call: TRBD1 (6 bases). The CDR3 is 14 amino acids. Germline V gene sequence: CDR1 SGHTA, CDR2 FQGNSA. V lost 1 base to trimming and J lost 6 bases, with 10 bases between them. Here the CDR3 reads CASSLDPGENTIYF. Here the CDR3 DNA reads TGTGCCAGCAGCTTAGATCCAGGGGAAAACACCATATATTTT. The complete variable domain, with remaining parts taken from reference TRBV7-2 and TRBJ1-3, reads GAGVSQSPSNKVTEKGKDVELRCDPISGHTALYWYRQSLGQGLEFLIYFQGNSAPDKSGLPSDRFSAERTGGSVSTLTIQRTQQEDSAVYLCASSLDPGENTIYFGEGSWLTVV.

The V gene is TRBV9, the J gene TRBJ1-3; 9 bases agree with TRBD1. CDR3 length: 15 residues. The germline CDR1 and CDR2 sequences are SGDLS and YYNGEE. Unmatched junction bases numbered 2, after V lost 4 bases and J lost 0 bases. As DNA, the CDR3 is TGTGCCAGCAGCCAACAGGGGGCCTCTGGAAACACCATATATTTT. Amino acid sequence: CASSQQGASGNTIYF.

The J gene is TRBJ2-5, the V gene TRBV18, with D tentatively TRBD2 (5 bases). Germline CDR1 and CDR2: KGHSH and LQKENI. Trimming cost V 4 bases and J 2 bases, with 8 bases left between them. This CDR3 comprises 13 residues. CDR3 region: CASSRETQETQYF. For the CDR3, the DNA is TGTGCCAGCTCACGGGAGACACAAGAGACCCAGTACTTC.

There are many counts of this clonotype. The rearrangement links TRBV5-1 to TRBJ1-2, with unresolved D. Per the germline V gene, CDR1 is SGHRS and CDR2 is YFSETQ. The V end lost 4 bases, the J end lost 6 bases, and 19 bases lay between the germline ends. The CDR3 length is 15 residues. CDR3 coding DNA: TGCGCCAGCAGCCCCAACGGCGATCCGAGCCATGGCTACACCTTC. This gives the protein CASSPNGDPSHGYTF.

The genes are TRBV5-6 and TRBJ1-4, with a possible D match to TRBD1 (6 bases). Trimming left V 2 bases short and J 6 bases short, with 11 bases between. The germline gives CDR1 SGHDT, CDR2 YYEEEE. The CDR3 is made up of 14 amino acids. The CDR3 here is CASSFQGKDEKLFF. The CDR3 bases are TGTGCCAGCAGCTTTCAGGGGAAGGATGAAAAACTGTTTTTT.

Many counts were recorded for this clonotype. The V and J genes are TRBV6-2 or TRBV6-3 and TRBJ2-5; D unclear. Trimming cost V 4 bases and J 1 base, with 7 bases left between them. CDR1 MNHEY and CDR2 SVGEGT come from the germline V gene. The CDR3 length is 13 residues. The CDR3 is CASSWASQETQYF. The CDR3 region has the DNA TGTGCCAGCAGTTGGGCTAGCCAAGAGACCCAGTACTTC.

This chain links TRBV7-9 with TRBJ2-3; D is unclear. Looked up from germline, CDR1 is SEHNR and CDR2 is FQNEAQ (reference sequence). Trimming stripped 3 bases from V and 5 bases from J, with 9 bases between. This CDR3 region has 13 residues. CDR3 DNA: TGTGCCAGCAGCTTTCATGACTTAGATACGCAGTATTTT. It specifies CASSFHDLDTQYF.

This clonotype has at least ten counts. Relative to the germline gene, one junction end is altered; a read error may explain this. The genes are TRBV28 and TRBJ2-5, with D uncertain. There are 13 residues in the CDR3. The germline CDR1 and CDR2 sequences are MDHEN and SYDVKM. CDR3 amino acids: CASSLEWQGTQYF. As DNA, the CDR3 is TGTGCCAGCAGTTTGGAGTGGCAAGGGACCCAGTACTTC.

This clonotype was observed many times. This chain links TRBV4-2 with TRBJ1-1, with D tentatively TRBD1 (5 bases). Germline values: CDR1 LGHNA, CDR2 YNFKEQ. Trimming cost V 0 bases and J 4 bases, with 18 bases left between them. This CDR3 is 17 amino acids long. For the CDR3, the DNA is TGTGCCAGCAGCCAAGATTGGGGACTCCAGGGTGGCACTGAAGCTTTCTTT. Translation: CASSQDWGLQGGTEAFF.

There are many counts of this clonotype. This chain links TRBV5-1 with TRBJ1-5, with TRBD1 as a possible D gene (5 bases). Trimming took off 3 bases at V and 5 bases at J, with 12 bases between the two ends. The germline V gene encodes CDR1 SGHRS and CDR2 YFSETQ. This CDR3 is built from 14 residues. The CDR3 DNA reads TGCGCCAGCAGCTCCGGACACGGGGATCAGCCCCAGCATTTT. Translated, it gives CASSSGHGDQPQHF.

This clonotype appeared many times. The chain recombines TRBV6-5 with TRBJ1-4; 7 bases align to TRBD1. Germline V gene data show CDR1 as MNHEY and CDR2 as SVGAGI. J lost 5 bases, V lost 0 bases, and 6 bases had no gene match. The CDR3 runs 16 residues. CDR3 sequence (DNA): TGTGCCAGCAGTTACTCACCGGGACAGTTGAATGAAAAACTGTTTTTT. It specifies CASSYSPGQLNEKLFF.

The rearrangement links TRBV5-1 to TRBJ1-6; a weak D match, TRBD1 (5 bases). Germline CDR1 reads SGHRS; CDR2 reads YFSETQ. The germline V and J ends were trimmed by 8 bases and 4 bases, with 16 bases remaining between them. CDR3 length equals 15 residues. As DNA, the CDR3 is TGCGCCAGTACCGTGGGACGGGGGTATAATTCACCCCTCCACTTT. This codes for CASTVGRGYNSPLHF.

V and J are TRBV28 and TRBJ2-3; 10 positions agree with TRBD2. There are 16 residues in the CDR3. With V trimmed by 4 bases and J by 4 bases, 8 bases remained unmatched. Germline CDR1 and CDR2: MDHEN and SYDVKM. CDR3 in DNA: TGTGCCAGCAGTTCCCCAGCGGGGGGGGTCGCAGATACGCAGTATTTT. Translated, it gives CASSSPAGGVADTQYF.

This clonotype was observed many times. The chain couples TRBV7-9 to TRBJ2-3, with 8 bases identical to TRBD2. The CDR3 has 15 residues. Germline V lookup: CDR1 SEHNR, CDR2 FQNEAQ (reference sequence). V lost 5 bases and J lost 6; bases outside the gene matches: 10. The CDR3 bases are TGTGCCAGCAGCCAGGACGGGGGGGCCTCGGATACGCAGTATTTT. The encoded protein is CASSQDGGASDTQYF.

There are a few counts of this clonotype. The chain joins TRBV20-1 to TRBJ1-6, with TRBD1 identical over 7 bases. Germline CDR1 reads DFQATT; CDR2 reads SNEGSKA (reference sequence). This CDR3 spans 14 amino acids. V lost 4 bases and J lost 4; bases outside the gene matches: 4. In DNA, the CDR3 is TGCAGTGCTACGGACAGGAATTATAATTCACCCCTCCACTTT. It is translated as CSATDRNYNSPLHF.

This clonotype was recorded a few times. The V and J genes are TRBV2 and TRBJ2-3; D may be TRBD1 or TRBD2 (6 bases each). V gave up 2 bases and J gave up 0 bases, with 12 bases separating them. Looked up from germline, CDR1 is SNHLY and CDR2 is FYNNEI. This CDR3 spans 16 amino acids. CDR3 loop: CASSEKGGPSTDTQYF. Written as DNA, the CDR3 is TGTGCCAGCAGTGAAAAGGGGGGCCCTAGCACAGATACGCAGTATTTT.

This clonotype was detected a few times. V usage is TRBV5-1 and J usage is TRBJ1-6, with D maybe TRBD1 (5 bases). The CDR3 sequence is 15 residues long. Trimming stripped 0 bases from V and 9 bases from J, with 13 bases between. Germline V gives CDR1 SGHRS, CDR2 YFSETQ. The chain's CDR3 is CASSLGDSGGSPLHF. The CDR3 bases are TGCGCCAGCAGCTTGGGAGACAGCGGTGGTTCACCCCTCCACTTT.

This clonotype was found a few times. This chain links TRBV4-3 with TRBJ2-3; either TRBD1 or TRBD2 may fit D (6 bases each). The CDR3 extends over 18 amino acids. V shed 0 bases and J shed 2 bases, with 18 bases lying between them. CDR1 and CDR2 from the germline V gene are LGHNA and YSLEER. The CDR3 nucleotides read TGCGCCAGCAGCCAAGAAGGGGGTCGACTAGTCCCCACAGATACGCAGTATTTT. This translates into CASSQEGGRLVPTDTQYF.